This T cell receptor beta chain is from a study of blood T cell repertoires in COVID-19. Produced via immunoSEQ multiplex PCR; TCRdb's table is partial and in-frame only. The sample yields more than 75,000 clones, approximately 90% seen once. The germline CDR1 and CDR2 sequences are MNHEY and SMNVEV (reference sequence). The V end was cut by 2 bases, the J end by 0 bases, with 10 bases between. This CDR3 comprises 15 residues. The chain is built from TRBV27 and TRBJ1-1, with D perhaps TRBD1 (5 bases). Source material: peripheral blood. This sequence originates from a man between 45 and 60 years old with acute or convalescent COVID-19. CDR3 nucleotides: TGTGCCAGCAGTTTAGTCAGGGAACTGAACACTGAAGCTTTCTTT. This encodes CASSLVRELNTEAFF.